This entry describes one T cell receptor beta chain. This record belongs to a study of blood T cell repertoires in COVID-19. Study-wide background: Nucleic acid was either cDNA or gDNA, and it came from T cells, B-cell-depleted T cells, or PBMCs.

In the original analysis: Estimation of nucleated cell counts relied on the amplification of reference gene primers. Sequenced by immunoSEQ multiplex PCR; TCRdb stores in-frame clones only, minus some. The D gene and trimming were derived from the DNA, and the V and J assignments and clone size from that table. The data hold roughly 40,000 clones, with approximately 91% observed a single time. Germline-derived CDR1 and CDR2 are LGHDT and YNNKEL (reference sequence). V was cut by 2 bases and J by 0 bases, with 11 bases left in between. CDR3 size: 16 residues. The receptor was derived from a human donor in a cohort sampled during active COVID-19. Input material: peripheral blood. The rearrangement uses TRBV3-1 (or the pseudogene TRBV3-2) and TRBJ2-1; no firm D call. Here the CDR3 DNA reads TGTGCCAGCAGCCAATACGAGATATTCTCCTACAATGAGCAGTTCTTC. This translates into CASSQYEIFSYNEQFF.